The text below deals with one T cell receptor (beta chain). What it binds is unknown. This sample was taken from a study of OX40 agonist ivuxolimab in advanced cancers. The overall study: The study treated patients with ivuxolimab, an agonistic anti-OX40 (CD134) antibody. Ivuxolimab was delivered to patients intravenously every 2 weeks at doses spanning 0.01 to 10 mg/kg.

CDR3 size: 14 residues. J gave up 5 bases and V 4 bases, and 7 bases lay outside the gene matches. Germline CDR1 is SGHDT and CDR2 is YYEEEE. Study-wide points: Blood T cells, both CD4+ and CD8+, expanded clonally by week 6 at 0.1 to 3.0 mg/kg.

Using immunoSEQ multiplex PCR, the repertoire was profiled, and TCRdb retains in-frame clones only, with some absent. Of 30,000 to 45,000 clones in the sample, 82% were seen once. This clonotype was sampled from an adult with an advanced solid tumor such as melanoma, head and neck, liver or kidney cancer. The source material was CD4+ or CD8+ T cells sorted from blood, sampled in a trial of the OX40 agonist ivuxolimab. The chain employs TRBV5-6 and TRBJ2-5, with TRBD2 identical over 8 bases. CDR3 nucleotides: TGTGCCAGCAGCCCGGGACTAGTCGGGGAGACCCAGTACTTC. Protein: CASSPGLVGETQYF. The variable domain in full, completed from reference TRBV5-6 and TRBJ2-5, reads DAGVTQSPTHLIKTRGQQVTLRCSPKSGHDTVSWYQQALGQGPQFIFQYYEEEERQRGNFPDRFSGHQFPNYSSELNVNALLLGDSALYLCASSPGLVGETQYFGPGTRLLVL.